Sequencing of this T cell receptor beta chain was carried out in a study of shared clonotypes between healthy human individuals. Using immunoSEQ multiplex PCR, the repertoire was profiled, and TCRdb retains in-frame clones only, with some absent. The profile shows a few million clones, roughly 93% of them singletons. As for this clone: Its antigen is currently unknown.

Study outcomes and limitations: Among donors, the sharing of clonotypes was expected to be influenced by sequencing depth. Researchers sampled only blood; tissue repertoires likely differ.

Trimming cost V 7 bases and J 3 bases, with 7 bases left between them. Germline V gives CDR1 WNHNN, CDR2 SYGVQD (reference sequence). The CDR3 runs to 12 residues. The sequenced sample consisted of naive CD4+ T cells from PBMCs. Noted subset: CD45RA+ positively selected. This chain joins TRBV10-1 and TRBJ2-1; D unresolved. This clonotype originated in a man younger than 35 in good health. Some clones in this sample may be carry-over from other donors' samples. The CDR3 DNA is TGCGCCAGCAAGTCGGACTACAATGAGCAGTTCTTC. It codes for CASKSDYNEQFF.